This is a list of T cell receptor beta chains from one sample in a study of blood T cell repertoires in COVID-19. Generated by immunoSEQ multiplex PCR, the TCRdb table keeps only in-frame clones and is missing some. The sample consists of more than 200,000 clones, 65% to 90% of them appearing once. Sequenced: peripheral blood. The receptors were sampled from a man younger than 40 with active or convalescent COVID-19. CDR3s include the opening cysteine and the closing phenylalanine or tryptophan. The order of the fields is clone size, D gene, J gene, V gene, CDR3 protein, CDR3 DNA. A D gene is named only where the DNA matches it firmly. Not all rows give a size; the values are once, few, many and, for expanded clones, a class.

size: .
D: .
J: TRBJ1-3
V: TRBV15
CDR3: CATSRAGDLDTIYF
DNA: TGTGCCACCAGCAGGGCGGGCGATTTGGACACCATATATTTT

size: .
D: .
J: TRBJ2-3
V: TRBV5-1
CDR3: CASRDSSSTDTQYF
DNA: TGCGCCAGCCGTGACAGTTCTAGCACAGATACGCAGTATTTT

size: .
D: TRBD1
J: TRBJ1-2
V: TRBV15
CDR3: CATSRVAGGIYGYTF
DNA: TGTGCCACCAGCAGAGTGGCAGGGGGCATCTATGGCTACACCTTC

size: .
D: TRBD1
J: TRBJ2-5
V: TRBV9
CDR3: CASSTRQGVGQETQYF
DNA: TGTGCCAGCAGCACTAGACAGGGCGTGGGACAAGAGACCCAGTACTTC

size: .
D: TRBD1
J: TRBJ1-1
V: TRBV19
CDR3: CASSIPKTGLWNTEAFF
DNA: TGTGCCAGTAGTATCCCCAAGACAGGGCTGTGGAACACTGAAGCTTTCTTT

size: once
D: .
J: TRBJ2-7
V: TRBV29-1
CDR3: CSVEVTGHEQYF
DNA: TGCAGCGTTGAGGTGACAGGCCACGAGCAGTACTTC

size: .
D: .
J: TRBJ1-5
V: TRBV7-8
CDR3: CASSSRDNNQPQHF
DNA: TGTGCCAGCAGCAGCCGGGACAACAATCAGCCCCAGCATTTT

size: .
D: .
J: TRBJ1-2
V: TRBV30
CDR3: CAWSVRLWGPYGGYTF
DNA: TGTGCCTGGAGTGTACGATTGTGGGGGCCGTATGGAGGCTACACCTTC

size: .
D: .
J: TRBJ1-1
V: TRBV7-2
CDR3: CASSPAGGRGRNTEAFF
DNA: TGTGCCAGCAGCCCTGCGGGAGGGAGGGGACGGAACACTGAAGCTTTCTTT

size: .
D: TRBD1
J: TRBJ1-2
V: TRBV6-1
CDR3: CASSEAGTDVYGYTF
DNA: TGTGCCAGCAGTGAAGCGGGGACAGACGTCTATGGCTACACCTTC

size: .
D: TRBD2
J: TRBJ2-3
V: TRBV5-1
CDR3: CASSGTKDTQYF
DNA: TGCGCCAGCAGCGGGACTAAAGATACGCAGTATTTT

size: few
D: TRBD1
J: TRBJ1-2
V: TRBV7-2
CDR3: CASSLGRGLSYGYTF
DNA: TGTGCCAGCAGCTTAGGCAGGGGGCTGAGCTATGGCTACACCTTC

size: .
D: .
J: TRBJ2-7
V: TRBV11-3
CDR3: CASSLESGYEQYF
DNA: TGTGCCAGCAGCTTAGAATCAGGCTACGAGCAGTACTTC

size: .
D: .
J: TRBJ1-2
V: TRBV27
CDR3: CASSGQGNGYTF
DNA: TGTGCCAGCAGTGGTCAGGGGAATGGCTACACCTTC

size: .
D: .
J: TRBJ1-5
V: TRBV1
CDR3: CTSSQTPGVGVRQPQHF
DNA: TGCACCAGCAGCCAAACCCCAGGGGTTGGAGTTAGGCAGCCCCAGCATTTT

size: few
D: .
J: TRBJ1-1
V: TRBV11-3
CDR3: CASSAGPWNTEAFF
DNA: TGTGCCAGCAGCGCTGGGCCCTGGAACACTGAAGCTTTCTTT

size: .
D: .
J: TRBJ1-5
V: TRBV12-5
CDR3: CASGLVQGYSNQPQHF
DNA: TGTGCTAGTGGTTTGGTACAGGGATATAGCAATCAGCCCCAGCATTTT

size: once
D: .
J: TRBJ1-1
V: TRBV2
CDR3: CASPTLGGASPEAFF
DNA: TGTGCCAGTCCCACCCTGGGAGGCGCCAGTCCTGAAGCTTTCTTT

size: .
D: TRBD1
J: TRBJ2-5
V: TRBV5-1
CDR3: CASSLAAGGQETQYF
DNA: TGCGCCAGCAGCTTGGCCGCAGGGGGCCAGGAGACCCAGTACTTC

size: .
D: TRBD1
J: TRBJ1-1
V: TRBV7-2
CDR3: CASSPGTGRLNTEAFF
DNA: TGTGCCAGCAGCCCAGGGACAGGGCGATTGAACACTGAAGCTTTCTTT

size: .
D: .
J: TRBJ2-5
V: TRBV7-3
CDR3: CASSLEGGAETQYF
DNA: TGTGCCAGCAGCCTTGAGGGGGGGGCAGAGACCCAGTACTTC

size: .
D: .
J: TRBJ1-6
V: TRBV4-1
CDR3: CASSQPPGGSSPLHF
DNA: TGCGCCAGCAGCCAACCCCCCGGGGGTTCCTCACCCCTCCACTTT

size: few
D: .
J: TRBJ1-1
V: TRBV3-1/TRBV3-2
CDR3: CASSPYGLVAEAFF
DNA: TGTGCCAGCAGCCCTTACGGCCTAGTCGCAGAAGCTTTCTTT

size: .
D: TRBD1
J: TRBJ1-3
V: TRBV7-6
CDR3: CASTLGTAVSGNTIYF
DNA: TGTGCCAGCACCCTCGGGACAGCCGTCTCTGGAAACACCATATATTTT

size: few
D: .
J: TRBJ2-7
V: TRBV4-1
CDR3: CASSQEIGVQYF
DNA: TGCGCCAGCAGCCAAGAGATCGGGGTTCAGTACTTC

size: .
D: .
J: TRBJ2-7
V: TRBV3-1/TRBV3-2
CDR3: CASSRNLYEQYF
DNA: TGTGCCAGCAGCCGAAACTTGTACGAGCAGTACTTC

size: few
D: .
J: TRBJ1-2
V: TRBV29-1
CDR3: CSVGQAKYGYTF
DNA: TGCAGCGTTGGACAGGCTAAATATGGCTACACCTTC

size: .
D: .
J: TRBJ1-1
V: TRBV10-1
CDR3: CASREDWDTEAFF
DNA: TGCGCCAGCAGGGAAGACTGGGACACTGAAGCTTTCTTT

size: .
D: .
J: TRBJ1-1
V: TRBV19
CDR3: CASSTQGNTEAFF
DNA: TGTGCCAGTAGTACTCAGGGGAACACTGAAGCTTTCTTT

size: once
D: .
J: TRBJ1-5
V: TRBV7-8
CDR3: CASSPQPRPRGPQHF
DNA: TGTGCCAGCAGCCCCCAGCCCCGTCCGAGAGGGCCCCAGCATTTT

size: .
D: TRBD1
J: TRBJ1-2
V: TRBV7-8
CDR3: CASSLVRDRGRDGYTF
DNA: TGTGCCAGCAGCTTAGTTCGGGACAGGGGGCGAGATGGCTACACCTTC

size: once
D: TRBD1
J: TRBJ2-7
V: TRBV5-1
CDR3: CASMGQGTYEQYF
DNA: TGCGCCAGCATGGGACAGGGTACCTACGAGCAGTACTTC

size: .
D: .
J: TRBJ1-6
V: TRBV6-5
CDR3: CASSYSNNSPLHF
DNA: TGTGCCAGCAGTTATAGCAATAATTCACCCCTCCACTTT

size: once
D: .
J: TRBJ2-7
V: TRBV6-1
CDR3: CASSEQVVSYEQYF
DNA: TGTGCCAGCAGTGAACAGGTAGTCTCCTACGAGCAGTACTTC

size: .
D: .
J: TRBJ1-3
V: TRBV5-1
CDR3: CATRGSGNTIYF
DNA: TGCGCCACTAGGGGCTCTGGAAACACCATATATTTT

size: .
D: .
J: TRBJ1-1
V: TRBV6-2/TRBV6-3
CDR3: CASSYKRNTEAFF
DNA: TGTGCCAGCAGTTACAAGCGGAACACTGAAGCTTTCTTT

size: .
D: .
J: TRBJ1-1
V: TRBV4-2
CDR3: CASSPQGIEAFF
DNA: TGTGCCAGCAGCCCGCAGGGGATTGAGGCTTTCTTT

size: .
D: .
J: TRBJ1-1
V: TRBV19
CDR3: CASSRDSPNTEAFF
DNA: TGTGCCAGTAGTAGAGACAGTCCCAACACTGAAGCTTTCTTT

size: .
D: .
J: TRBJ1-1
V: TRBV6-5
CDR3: CASSFRNTEAFF
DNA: TGTGCCAGCAGTTTTCGGAACACTGAAGCTTTCTTT

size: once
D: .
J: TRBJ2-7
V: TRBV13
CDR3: CASSNRYAYEQYF
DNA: TGTGCCAGCAGCAACCGCTATGCTTACGAGCAGTACTTC

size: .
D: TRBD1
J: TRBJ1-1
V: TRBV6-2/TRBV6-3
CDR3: CASSSAGGPLNTEAFF
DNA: TGTGCCAGCAGTTCCGCAGGGGGACCATTGAACACTGAAGCTTTCTTT

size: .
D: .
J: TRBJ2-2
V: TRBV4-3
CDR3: CASSQDGGWDGELFF
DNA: TGCGCCAGCAGCCAAGACGGGGGATGGGACGGGGAGCTGTTTTTT